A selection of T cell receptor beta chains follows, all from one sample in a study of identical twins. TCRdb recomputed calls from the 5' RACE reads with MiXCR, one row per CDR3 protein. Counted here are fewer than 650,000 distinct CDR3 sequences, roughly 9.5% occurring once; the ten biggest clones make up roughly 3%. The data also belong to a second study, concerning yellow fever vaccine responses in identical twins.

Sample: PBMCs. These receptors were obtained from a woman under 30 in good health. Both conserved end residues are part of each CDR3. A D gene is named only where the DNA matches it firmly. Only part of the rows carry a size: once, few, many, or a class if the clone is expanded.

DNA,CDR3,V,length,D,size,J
TGTGCCAGCAGCTTCTTTCCCACAGATACGCAGTATTTT,CASSFFPTDTQYF,TRBV5-6,13,NA,few,TRBJ2-3
TGTGCCAGCAGTCTCATACAGGGTAGTACTTCTGGAAACACCATATATTTT,CASSLIQGSTSGNTIYF,TRBV6-1,17,NA,NA,TRBJ1-3
TGTGCCAGCAGTCCACAGAGGGTAACCCAAGAGACCCAGTACTTC,CASSPQRVTQETQYF,TRBV12-3/TRBV12-4,15,NA,few,TRBJ2-5
TGCGCCAGCATGGGCGGGAGGAACACCGGGGAGCTGTTTTTT,CASMGGRNTGELFF,TRBV10-2,14,TRBD2,many,TRBJ2-2
TGTGCCAGCAGCCCTCGAGCGGGAGGAACCACAGATACGCAGTATTTT,CASSPRAGGTTDTQYF,TRBV9,16,TRBD2,few,TRBJ2-3
TGTGCCAGCAGCCGGGGCAGGGGCGTAACCGGGGAGCTGTTTTTT,CASSRGRGVTGELFF,TRBV7-2,15,NA,NA,TRBJ2-2
TGTGCCAGCAGCGAGGACAGTTCTATCTACGAGCAGTACTTC,CASSEDSSIYEQYF,TRBV7-2,14,NA,few,TRBJ2-7
TGTGCCAGCAGCTCCGGGGGGGGAGTACTATATGAGCAGTTCTTC,CASSSGGGVLYEQFF,TRBV28,15,TRBD2,few,TRBJ2-1
TGTGCCAGCAGTTTAGAGCCGAGGATGACTGATGGAAACACCATATATTTT,CASSLEPRMTDGNTIYF,TRBV12-3/TRBV12-4,17,NA,NA,TRBJ1-3
TGTGCCAGCGCGGAGAGGAATACAGATACGCAGTATTTT,CASAERNTDTQYF,TRBV7-3,13,NA,NA,TRBJ2-3
TGTGCCAGCAGCCAAAGGGGGGCCGGATTCTCCTACGAGCAGTACTTC,CASSQRGAGFSYEQYF,TRBV3-1,16,NA,NA,TRBJ2-7
TGTGCCAGCAGTGGCCCTAGGGGACAGAATAATTCACCCCTCCACTTT,CASSGPRGQNNSPLHF,TRBV6-1,16,TRBD1,many,TRBJ1-6
TGTGCCATCAGTACAACTAGCGCTGCCTACAATGAGCAGTTCTTC,CAISTTSAAYNEQFF,TRBV10-3,15,TRBD2,many,TRBJ2-1
TGTGCCAGCAGCGTCAAGGCGGGAGAGGCTGAAGCTTTCTTT,CASSVKAGEAEAFF,TRBV9,14,NA,many,TRBJ1-1
TGTGCCAGCAGGGCAGCAGAGTTAGCAGGGAATGAGCAGTTCTTC,CASRAAELAGNEQFF,TRBV11-2,15,NA,few,TRBJ2-1
TGCAGTGCTAGTCAGGGGGCCGACACTGAAGCTTTCTTT,CSASQGADTEAFF,TRBV20-1,13,TRBD1,many,TRBJ1-1
TGTGCCATCAGTGGCGTTACAGGGTCGACTGAAGCTTTCTTT,CAISGVTGSTEAFF,TRBV10-3,14,NA,NA,TRBJ1-1
TGTGCCAGCAGCTTAGATGGTAGGATCTACTTC,CASSLDGRIYF,TRBV7-6,11,NA,few,TRBJ2-7
TGTGCCAGCAGCCCCCATCCCCAGGGGTACGAGCAGTACTTC,CASSPHPQGYEQYF,TRBV14,14,NA,NA,TRBJ2-7
TGTGCCAGCACTGACAGCGATTATGGCTACACCTTC,CASTDSDYGYTF,TRBV28,12,NA,NA,TRBJ1-2
TGTGCCAGCAGTTCCCGGGACAGAACACACAATGAGCAGTTCTTC,CASSSRDRTHNEQFF,TRBV12-3/TRBV12-4,15,TRBD1,NA,TRBJ2-1
TGTGCCAGCAGTATGACTGGGGATAGCAATCAGCCCCAGCATTTT,CASSMTGDSNQPQHF,TRBV3-1,15,NA,many,TRBJ1-5
TGCAGTGCTAGAGATTGGGGACAGGGGGCCTACGAGCAGTACTTC,CSARDWGQGAYEQYF,TRBV20-1,15,TRBD1,NA,TRBJ2-7
TGCAGCGTTGAACGGGGGGCTGCCTACGAGCAGTACTTC,CSVERGAAYEQYF,TRBV29-1,13,NA,few,TRBJ2-7
TGTGCCAGCAGCCAACCAACTAGCGGGGGCCAAGAGACCCAGTACTTC,CASSQPTSGGQETQYF,TRBV4-2,16,TRBD2,NA,TRBJ2-5
TGTGCCAGCAGCTTGCCCCAGGGACTAGCGGGGCAAGAGACCCAGTACTTC,CASSLPQGLAGQETQYF,TRBV7-2,17,TRBD2,NA,TRBJ2-5